This record concerns one TCR beta chain sequence. Its target antigen remains unknown. Per-nucleotide qualities are absent, and no much larger clonotype sits a single base away. The CDR3 measures 16 amino acids from cysteine to phenylalanine. Only CDR3 DNA is held: 48 bases, read in frame from base 1. Based on the germline V gene, the CDR1 and CDR2 sequences are SGHRS and YFSETQ. Germline trimming amounts to 3 bases on V and 4 bases on J, with 4 as the count of junction bases outside the gene matches. The sample belongs to a study of Tregs in tolerant kidney transplant recipients (dated by TCRdb to between 2018 and 2021). In terms of the full investigation: Related donors were used in the transplants with nonmyeloablative bone marrow transplantation, and mixed chimerism was transient in the human trials. TCRbeta sequencing was used in the study to identify donor-specific regulatory T cells before combined kidney and bone marrow transplantation, and the identified cells were then tracked after transplant. The research as a whole found: Expanding Tregs with activated donor B cells appeared to identify the most biologically relevant and donor-specific TCRbeta repertoire. Biological reproducibility was not directly assessed, although technical replication error appeared to be minimal. Donor-specific Treg expansion exceeded global Treg expansion in tolerant patients, suggesting antigen-driven rather than nonspecific expansion. Because the study included only a small number of patients, the results must be confirmed in larger populations and under other immunosuppression protocols. PCR primers changed over time for some patients, so nucleotide-level comparison across those patients' samples was not possible.

The time point tag for this specimen amounts to: blood sample drawn before combined kidney and bone marrow transplant. Thawed PBMCs were FACS-sorted into unstimulated Tregs (CD4+CD25+CD127-), CD4+ non-Tregs (CD4+CD25-), CD4 cells and CD8 cells. The patients were a few recipients of combined kidney and bone marrow transplants from the ITN036ST trial, and samples were available only from these trial subjects. Healthy control blood was processed to PBMCs by Ficoll density gradient and cryopreserved, and patient PBMCs were collected before and after transplant. For TCRbeta CDR3 sequencing, genomic DNA from the sorted cells was extracted using the QIAGEN DNeasy Blood and Tissue Kit. High-throughput TCRbeta CDR3 sequencing was carried out commercially through immunoSEQ, with PCR amplification with bias correction and internal controls included. The authors processed their data as follows. Unique productive TCRbeta sequences were defined by CDR3 nucleotide sequence where primers matched, and otherwise by CDR3 amino acid sequence together with Vbeta and Jbeta genes. As a correction for sorting error, sequences shared between sorted populations at a frequency ratio of 2:1 or less were discarded, and the remaining shared sequences were assigned to the higher population. A sequence was defined as donor-reactive if the sequence was expanded at least 5-fold in CFSE-low cells compared with unstimulated cells and had a frequency of at least 0.01% in CFSE-low cells. Repertoire divergence was quantified by Jensen-Shannon divergence using the top 100 TCRbeta sequences ranked by frequency. For samples with multiple sequencing runs, sorting error was corrected in each run separately before the runs were combined. TCRdb re-hosts the immuneACCESS table, in-frame sequences only. Its copies lack some clones; in the studies checked, an unresolved V gene accounts for under half of them, and the cause for the rest is not known. V, J and clone size were drawn from that table, and D and trimming were deduced from the DNA. The sample yields 95,000 to 120,000 clones; 90% were counted once. Clones ranked in the top ten supply roughly 0.35% of the sample.

This material consisted of CD4+ T cells from blood, taken before the transplant. The V and J segments used are TRBV5-1 and TRBJ2-3; 14 bases in the junction line up with TRBD2. This sequence originates from a human donor who received a combined kidney and bone marrow transplant. The sequenced DNA: TGCGCCAGCAGCTCGGGGACTAGCGGGGGCGCAGATACGCAGTATTTT. Its protein product is CASSSGTSGGADTQYF.